The rows below give T cell receptor beta chains drawn from one sample of a study of T cell responses to AZD1222 COVID-19 vaccine. Sequencing was performed with immunoSEQ multiplex PCR; in TCRdb, only in-frame clones are kept and a portion is missing. In the table there are about 120,000 clones, 70% to 90% of which are singletons. Sequenced here: peripheral blood, sampled on day 0 of AZD1222 vaccination. The receptors come from an adult in good health. CDR3s include the opening cysteine and the closing phenylalanine or tryptophan. D genes are given only for firm matches. Rows may omit the clone size; those that give it use once, few, many or a size class.

j_call: TRBJ1-2
d_call: -
v_call: TRBV12-3/TRBV12-4
clone_size: -
cdr3_nt: TGTGCCAGCAGCCCGGGACAAATGGGAGGCTACACCTTC
cdr3_aa: CASSPGQMGGYTF

j_call: TRBJ2-7
d_call: TRBD2
v_call: TRBV6-6
clone_size: -
cdr3_nt: TGTGCCAGCAGTTACCGGGTGGAGCGGGAGCTCTACGAGCAGTACTTC
cdr3_aa: CASSYRVERELYEQYF

j_call: TRBJ2-1
d_call: TRBD2
v_call: TRBV27
clone_size: -
cdr3_nt: TGTGCCAGCAGTTTACTGCTAGCGGGGGGGGCAGTGCTGAAGCAGTTCTTC
cdr3_aa: CASSLLLAGGAVLKQFF

j_call: TRBJ1-1
d_call: -
v_call: TRBV6-5
clone_size: once
cdr3_nt: TGTGCCAGCATCACCCGACAGACGATGAACACTGAAGCTTTCTTT
cdr3_aa: CASITRQTMNTEAFF

j_call: TRBJ1-2
d_call: TRBD1
v_call: TRBV25-1
clone_size: -
cdr3_nt: TGTGCCAGCAGTGAACCGGGACAGGGGTATGGCTACACCTTC
cdr3_aa: CASSEPGQGYGYTF

j_call: TRBJ2-5
d_call: TRBD1
v_call: TRBV18
clone_size: once
cdr3_nt: TGTGCCAGCTCACCAGACAGGGCAGAGACCCAGTACTTC
cdr3_aa: CASSPDRAETQYF

j_call: TRBJ2-2
d_call: -
v_call: TRBV7-9
clone_size: -
cdr3_nt: TGTGCCAGCAGCTTCGGGACACCGAACACCGGGGAGCTGTTTTTT
cdr3_aa: CASSFGTPNTGELFF

j_call: TRBJ2-7
d_call: TRBD1
v_call: TRBV5-1
clone_size: once
cdr3_nt: TGCGCCAGCAGGTCCGGGACAGGGGCCGTCGAGCAGTACTTC
cdr3_aa: CASRSGTGAVEQYF

j_call: TRBJ2-4
d_call: TRBD1
v_call: TRBV4-3
clone_size: -
cdr3_nt: TGCGCCAGCAGCCAAGAATCCGGCGGGACAGGGAGAAACATTCAGTACTTC
cdr3_aa: CASSQESGGTGRNIQYF

j_call: TRBJ2-1
d_call: -
v_call: TRBV28
clone_size: -
cdr3_nt: TGTGCCAGCAGTTGGAACAATGAGCAGTTCTTC
cdr3_aa: CASSWNNEQFF

j_call: TRBJ2-7
d_call: -
v_call: TRBV19
clone_size: -
cdr3_nt: TGTGCCAGTAGTAGGGGAGTCAACTACGAGCAGTACTTC
cdr3_aa: CASSRGVNYEQYF

j_call: TRBJ1-6
d_call: TRBD1
v_call: TRBV6-5
clone_size: -
cdr3_nt: TGTGCCAGCAGGGGACAGACCAAATCACCCCTCCACTTT
cdr3_aa: CASRGQTKSPLHF

j_call: TRBJ2-7
d_call: -
v_call: TRBV7-7
clone_size: -
cdr3_nt: TGTGCCAGCAGCTTAGGGACTACCGACTTCTACGAGCAGTACTTC
cdr3_aa: CASSLGTTDFYEQYF

j_call: TRBJ1-5
d_call: -
v_call: TRBV6-5
clone_size: -
cdr3_nt: TGTGCCAGCAGCCCCACGGGGAATAGCAATCAGCCCCAGCATTTT
cdr3_aa: CASSPTGNSNQPQHF

j_call: TRBJ2-1
d_call: TRBD1
v_call: TRBV5-1
clone_size: -
cdr3_nt: TGCGCCAGCAGCTTGGCCCCGGGACAGGGGTACAATGAGCAGTTCTTC
cdr3_aa: CASSLAPGQGYNEQFF

j_call: TRBJ1-5
d_call: -
v_call: TRBV1
clone_size: -
cdr3_nt: TGCACCAGCGGAACAGGGGCTAATCAGCCCCAGCATTTT
cdr3_aa: CTSGTGANQPQHF

j_call: TRBJ1-2
d_call: -
v_call: TRBV30
clone_size: -
cdr3_nt: TGTGCCTGGAGTGTAACGTGGGGGTCCCCAGATGGCTACACCTTC
cdr3_aa: CAWSVTWGSPDGYTF

j_call: TRBJ1-6
d_call: TRBD1
v_call: TRBV18
clone_size: -
cdr3_nt: TGTGCCAGCTCCCGGGACAGGGATTATAATTCACCCCTCCACTTT
cdr3_aa: CASSRDRDYNSPLHF

j_call: TRBJ1-4
d_call: -
v_call: TRBV10-1
clone_size: -
cdr3_nt: TGCGCTTCAAGGATACAGAGATTGGAACTGTTTTTT
cdr3_aa: CASRIQRLELFF

j_call: TRBJ2-7
d_call: TRBD1
v_call: TRBV7-9
clone_size: few
cdr3_nt: TGTGCCAGCAGCCTGGGGACAGGCTACGAGCAGTACTTC
cdr3_aa: CASSLGTGYEQYF

j_call: TRBJ2-7
d_call: TRBD1
v_call: TRBV18
clone_size: -
cdr3_nt: TGTGCCAGCTCACCAGTGAGCTCGGACAGGGGTTACGAGCAGTACTTC
cdr3_aa: CASSPVSSDRGYEQYF

j_call: TRBJ2-3
d_call: TRBD2
v_call: TRBV3-1/TRBV3-2
clone_size: -
cdr3_nt: TGTGCCAGCAGCCCCCGGGGGCTAGCGGGAGGCACAGATACGCAGTATTTT
cdr3_aa: CASSPRGLAGGTDTQYF

j_call: TRBJ1-1
d_call: -
v_call: TRBV18
clone_size: -
cdr3_nt: TGTGCCAGCTCACCGGATGAAGGGGGTCTGGCTTTCTTT
cdr3_aa: CASSPDEGGLAFF

j_call: TRBJ1-2
d_call: -
v_call: TRBV4-1
clone_size: -
cdr3_nt: TGCGCCAGCAGCCAAGATAGTTTAGAGGACTATGGCTACACCTTC
cdr3_aa: CASSQDSLEDYGYTF

j_call: TRBJ2-2
d_call: -
v_call: TRBV4-1
clone_size: -
cdr3_nt: TGCGCCAGCAGCCAATCGGGAATCAAGGGGGGGGCGCATCCCGGGGAGCTGTTTTTT
cdr3_aa: CASSQSGIKGGAHPGELFF

j_call: TRBJ1-2
d_call: -
v_call: TRBV12-3/TRBV12-4
clone_size: few
cdr3_nt: TGTGCCAGCAGTTTTGCGGGTTCCCGGGGCTACACCTTC
cdr3_aa: CASSFAGSRGYTF